This T cell receptor (beta chain) was found in a study of T cell responses to AZD1222 COVID-19 vaccine. The CDR3 runs 15 residues. Germline CDR1 is LGHNT and CDR2 is FRNRAP. V shed 0 bases and J shed 4 bases, with 10 bases lying between them. The study's findings and limits: Most donors were white British and more were female, and clonal diversity was possibly underestimated. Nearly half of unique spike-specific TCRs reportedly avoided B.1.351 and B.1.1.7 mutated regions. It was only after the peak T cell response that any repertoires were sampled.

This table comes from immunoSEQ multiplex PCR, and its TCRdb copy is limited to in-frame clones, with some not included. This table holds fewer than 150,000 clones, 93% found once. For this clone: Its antigen is unknown.

This TCR came from an adult in good health. This material consisted of peripheral blood, taken on day 0 of AZD1222 vaccination. V usage is TRBV12-5 and J usage is TRBJ1-5; D gene uncertain. For the CDR3, the DNA is TGTGCTAGTGGTTTGGTAAGGTGGGGTAATCAGCCCCAGCATTTT. Translation gives CASGLVRWGNQPQHF. The full variable domain, completed using reference TRBV12-5 and TRBJ1-5, is DARVTQTPRHKVTEMGQEVTMRCQPILGHNTVFWYRQTMMQGLELLAYFRNRAPLDDSGMPKDRFSAEMPDATLATLKIQPSEPRDSAVYFCASGLVRWGNQPQHFGDGTRLSIL.